These 14 T cell receptor beta chains were all obtained from the same sample, sequenced in a study of cytomegalovirus exposure and HLA in healthy donors. Libraries were prepared by immunoSEQ multiplex PCR; TCRdb keeps only in-frame clonotypes and omits some of them. The sample yields approximately 120,000 clones, 90% to 95% seen once. Input material: PBMCs. These receptors came from a young woman in good health and CMV-seronegative.

The V and J genes are TRBV6-5 and TRBJ2-5, with D unclear. The CDR3 is 13 residues long. Trimming took 1 base from V and 2 from J, leaving 5 bases between them. Germline-derived CDR1 and CDR2 are MNHEY and SVGAGI. The CDR3 coding sequence is TGTGCCAGCAGTTACTTTTTACAAGAGACCCAGTACTTC. Encoded protein: CASSYFLQETQYF.

The genes are TRBV6-1 and TRBJ1-3; maybe TRBD1 (5 bases). The CDR3 contains 15 residues. Germline V CDR1 and CDR2: MNHNS, SASEGT. V was trimmed by 3 bases and J by 7 bases, leaving 16 bases between them. CDR3 residues: CASSDIPPGFNTIYF. The CDR3 region has the DNA TGTGCCAGCAGTGATATTCCTCCAGGGTTTAACACCATATATTTT.

V and J are TRBV28 and TRBJ1-1, with D possibly matching TRBD1 (6 bases). The V gene lost 2 bases and the J gene lost 5 bases, with 9 bases spanning the gap. This CDR3 contains 13 residues. The germline V gene encodes CDR1 MDHEN and CDR2 SYDVKM. The CDR3: CASSLEGGTEAFF. CDR3 bases: TGTGCCAGCAGTTTAGAGGGGGGGACTGAAGCTTTCTTT.

The chain couples TRBV5-1 to TRBJ2-5, with 7 bases matching TRBD1. CDR1 SGHRS and CDR2 YFSETQ come from the germline V gene. The J segment lost 11 bases and the V segment lost 5 bases, leaving 15 bases of the junction unmatched. This CDR3 is 14 amino acids long. CDR3 sequence: CASSSDRVMGEQYF. In nucleotides, the CDR3 is TGCGCCAGCAGTTCCGACAGGGTAATGGGGGAGCAGTACTTC.

This chain connects TRBV5-6 to TRBJ1-2; TRBD1 might be the D (6 bases). The length of the CDR3 is 15 residues. The germline CDR1 and CDR2 sequences are SGHDT and YYEEEE. V was clipped by 4 bases and J by 2 bases, with 15 bases between them. CDR3 amino acids: CASSRPITGNYGYTF. CDR3 DNA: TGTGCCAGCAGCCGCCCCATAACAGGGAACTATGGCTACACCTTC.

This clone was recorded once. This chain uses TRBV4-2 with TRBJ2-1; D is ambiguous. The germline V and J ends were trimmed by 0 bases and 8 bases, with 8 bases remaining between them. Germline CDR1 reads LGHNA; CDR2 reads YNFKEQ. The CDR3 totals 13 residues. CDR3 sequence: CASSQDLGYEQFF. DNA for the CDR3: TGTGCCAGCAGCCAAGATCTTGGCTATGAGCAGTTCTTC.

The chain uses TRBV6-5 and TRBJ2-1; TRBD1 matches 11 bases. This CDR3 has 14 residues. V lost 5 bases and J lost 7; bases outside the gene matches: 4. The germline CDR1 and CDR2 sequences are MNHEY and SVGAGI. The chain's CDR3 is CASSNRDRGNEQFF. The DNA for the CDR3 is TGTGCCAGCAGTAACCGGGACAGGGGGAATGAGCAGTTCTTC.

V and J are TRBV27 and TRBJ1-5; D is perhaps TRBD1 (6 bases). Germline V CDR1 and CDR2: MNHEY, SMNVEV (reference sequence). V was pared by 2 bases and J by 6 bases, with 14 bases between. The CDR3 totals 15 residues. The CDR3 DNA is TGTGCCAGCAGTTTAAGGGACGGGGGGGCTCAGCCCCAGCATTTT. Its translation is CASSLRDGGAQPQHF.

The table lists this clone with a count of one. The chain joins TRBV5-6 to TRBJ2-5; D remains ambiguous. The CDR3 consists of 16 residues. Deletions cut 3 bases from V and 4 bases from J, with 19 bases between. Germline assignment: CDR1 SGHDT and CDR2 YYEEEE. CDR3 in DNA: TGTGCCAGCAGCTCAACTGGCCGGGTTTTAGGAGAGACCCAGTACTTC. It codes for CASSSTGRVLGETQYF.

This clone has just one count. The chain uses TRBV29-1 and TRBJ2-7; unclear D gene. Between the trimmed V and J ends, which lost 6 bases and 2 bases, there was a span of 14 bases. Germline values: CDR1 SQVTM, CDR2 ANQGSEA. The CDR3 runs 13 residues. CDR3 nucleotide sequence: TGCAGCGTGACGGATCACGGAGCCTACGAGCAGTACTTC. Its protein product is CSVTDHGAYEQYF.

The rearrangement uses TRBV11-3 and TRBJ2-3; D possibly corresponds to TRBD2 (7 bases). With 5 bases removed from V and 5 bases from J, the gap between germline ends came to 23 bases. The CDR3 extends over 17 amino acids. Germline CDR1 SGHNT, CDR2 YENEEA. The CDR3 protein is CASSLLREGGGIDTQYF. The DNA for the CDR3 is TGTGCCAGCAGCCTCTTACGGGAAGGGGGGGGCATAGATACGCAGTATTTT.

The chain uses TRBV7-3 and TRBJ2-2; 8 nucleotides line up with TRBD2. The CDR3 is made up of 15 amino acids. J lost 5 bases, V lost 3 bases, and 5 bases had no gene match. The germline V gene encodes CDR1 SGHTA and CDR2 FQGTGA. The CDR3 loop reads CASSFGAGVTGELFF. The CDR3 DNA reads as TGTGCCAGCAGCTTCGGAGCGGGAGTTACCGGGGAGCTGTTTTTT.

The rearrangement links TRBV27 to TRBJ1-2; 8 nucleotides match TRBD1. Losses at the gene ends were 6 bases for V and 4 bases for J; bases not matched to a gene: 4. Germline lookup yields CDR1 MNHEY and CDR2 SMNVEV (reference sequence). This CDR3 comprises 13 residues. CDR3 sequence reads: CASSLTGGYGYTF. The CDR3 region has the DNA TGTGCCAGCAGCTTAACAGGGGGCTATGGCTACACCTTC.

The V and J genes are TRBV7-9 and TRBJ1-5; perhaps TRBD1 as D (5 bases). V was shortened by 5 bases and J by 6 bases, with 8 bases between the two germline ends. This CDR3 region has 12 residues. From germline, CDR1 is SEHNR and CDR2 FQNEAQ (reference sequence). CDR3 region: CASSPGLQPQHF. Written as DNA, the CDR3 is TGTGCCAGCAGCCCGGGACTTCAGCCCCAGCATTTT.